These T cell receptor beta chains were read from a single sample in a study of glioma-infiltrating T cells. MiXCR was run by TCRdb on the multiplex PCR reads, yielding one entry per CDR3 protein. The repertoire consists of 400,000 or so distinct CDR3 sequences, with 41% occurring once and the leading ten covering around 12%. Sequenced sample: glioma tissue, nonneoplastic brain tissue, or PBMCs (not recorded which). These TCRs come from a human donor with low-grade glioma or glioblastoma, undergoing nonglioma brain surgery, or in good health (not recorded which). Both conserved end residues are part of each CDR3. The D gene is left open where the match is weak. Expanded clones get a size class; other rows say once, few or many, or leave the size out.

cdr3_aa cdr3_nt j_call d_call v_call clone_size cdr3_length
CASSQVGLRVYNEQFF TGTGCCAGCAGCCAAGTAGGCCTCCGCGTTTACAATGAGCAGTTCTTC TRBJ2-1 NA TRBV4-2 few 16
CASSLIGQNEQFF TGTGCCAGCAGTTTAATCGGGCAGAATGAGCAGTTCTTC TRBJ2-1 NA TRBV12-3/TRBV12-4 NA 13
CATSDRVTYEQYF TGTGCCACCTCAGACAGGGTGACCTACGAGCAGTACTTC TRBJ2-7 TRBD1 TRBV24-1 many 13
CASSRGAWEKLFF TGTGCCAGCAGCCGGGGGGCCTGGGAAAAACTGTTTTTT TRBJ1-4 NA TRBV3-1 few 13
CASSERAPLGSTEAFF TGTGCCAGCAGTGAACGGGCTCCCCTGGGGAGCACTGAAGCTTTCTTT TRBJ1-1 NA TRBV2 NA 16
CASSQGQLNTGELFF TGTGCCAGCAGTCAGGGACAGCTGAACACCGGGGAGCTGTTTTTT TRBJ2-2 TRBD1 TRBV6-2/TRBV6-3 many 15
CASSPDVGTGVDGYTF TGCGCCAGCAGCCCGGATGTCGGGACAGGGGTCGACGGCTACACCTTC TRBJ1-2 TRBD1 TRBV5-1 NA 16
CASSGRDRGYEQYF TGTGCCAGCAGTGGGCGGGACAGGGGCTACGAGCAGTACTTC TRBJ2-7 TRBD1 TRBV6-1 many 14
CSATGTVSNSNQPQHF TGCAGTGCCACCGGGACAGTATCTAATAGCAATCAGCCCCAGCATTTT TRBJ1-5 TRBD1 TRBV20-1 few 16
CSAREVSYEQYF TGCAGTGCTAGAGAAGTCAGCTACGAGCAGTACTTC TRBJ2-7 NA TRBV20-1 few 12
CASSLTWTGQGGQPQHF TGTGCCAGCAGCTTAACCTGGACAGGGCAGGGAGGCCAGCCCCAGCATTTT TRBJ1-5 TRBD1 TRBV7-9 few 17
CASSYSWPGNEQFF TGTGCCAGCAGTTACTCCTGGCCGGGCAATGAGCAGTTCTTC TRBJ2-1 NA TRBV6-2/TRBV6-3 many 14
CASSDRDWPNNNEQYF TGTGCCAGCAGCGATCGGGACTGGCCAAATAACAATGAGCAGTACTTC TRBJ2-7 NA TRBV3-1 NA 16
CASSLRGTVNEKLFF TGCGCCAGCAGCTTGAGGGGGACAGTTAATGAAAAACTGTTTTTT TRBJ1-4 TRBD1 TRBV5-1 NA 15
CASSIDRGGTDTQYF TGTGCCAGTAGTATCGACAGGGGAGGCACAGATACGCAGTATTTT TRBJ2-3 TRBD1 TRBV19 NA 15
CASSQEGGLANHNEQFF TGCGCCAGCAGCCAAGAGGGGGGACTAGCGAACCACAATGAGCAGTTCTTC TRBJ2-1 TRBD2 TRBV4-1 NA 17
CASSPTPGKPQHF TGTGCCAGCTCCCCAACCCCGGGAAAGCCCCAGCATTTT TRBJ1-5 NA TRBV18 NA 13
CAISHDSTDTQYF TGTGCCATCAGTCACGACAGCACAGATACGCAGTATTTT TRBJ2-3 NA TRBV10-3 NA 13